This T cell receptor beta chain was identified during a study of cytomegalovirus exposure and HLA in healthy donors. The wider study: From HLA-typed donors, an early data release held some 91 million unique TCRs.

PCR amplification relied on 60 Vbeta primers (plus 13 Jbeta primers). Here immunoSEQ multiplex PCR was the method, and the copy in TCRdb shows in-frame clones only, minus some. The sample comprises roughly 150,000 clones, roughly 84% of which are singletons, and approximately 2.5% rests with the top ten. Comment on this clone: What it recognizes is unknown.

J lost 1 base, V lost 0 bases, and 3 bases had no gene match. The CDR3 has 16 residues. Germline CDR1 reads SGHRS; CDR2 reads YFSETQ. The study, taken as a whole, reports: Analysis was carried out at a later point, and it linked a missense DCLRE1C variant to TCR beta V- and J-gene trimming. A prior analysis recorded that most TCR beta V segments were productive about 90% or about 30% of the time.

The chain joins TRBV5-1 to TRBJ2-2; 7 nucleotides align to TRBD2. The sequenced material came from PBMCs. This clonotype was sampled from a man aged 25-45 years in good health and CMV-seropositive. The CDR3 here is CASSLVGGVNTGELFF. CDR3 nucleotides: TGCGCCAGCAGCTTGGTTGGGGGGGTGAACACCGGGGAGCTGTTTTTT.